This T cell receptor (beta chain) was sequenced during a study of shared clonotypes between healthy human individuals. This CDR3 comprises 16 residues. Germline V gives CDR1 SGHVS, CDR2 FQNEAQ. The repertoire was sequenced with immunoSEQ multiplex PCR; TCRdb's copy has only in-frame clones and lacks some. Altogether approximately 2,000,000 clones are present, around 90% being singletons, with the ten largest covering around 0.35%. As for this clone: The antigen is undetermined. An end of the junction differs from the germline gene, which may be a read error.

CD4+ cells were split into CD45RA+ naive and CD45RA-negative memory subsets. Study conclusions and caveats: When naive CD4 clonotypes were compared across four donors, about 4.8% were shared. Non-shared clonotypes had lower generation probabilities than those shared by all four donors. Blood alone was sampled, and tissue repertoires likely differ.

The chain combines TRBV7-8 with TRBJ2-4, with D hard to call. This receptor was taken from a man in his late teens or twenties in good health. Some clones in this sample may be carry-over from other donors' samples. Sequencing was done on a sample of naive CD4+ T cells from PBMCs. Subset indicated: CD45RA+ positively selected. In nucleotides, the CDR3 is TGTGCCAGCACCTTAGGGTTTTCTGGGTCCACCACCATTCAGTACTTC. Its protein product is CASTLGFSGSTTIQYF.